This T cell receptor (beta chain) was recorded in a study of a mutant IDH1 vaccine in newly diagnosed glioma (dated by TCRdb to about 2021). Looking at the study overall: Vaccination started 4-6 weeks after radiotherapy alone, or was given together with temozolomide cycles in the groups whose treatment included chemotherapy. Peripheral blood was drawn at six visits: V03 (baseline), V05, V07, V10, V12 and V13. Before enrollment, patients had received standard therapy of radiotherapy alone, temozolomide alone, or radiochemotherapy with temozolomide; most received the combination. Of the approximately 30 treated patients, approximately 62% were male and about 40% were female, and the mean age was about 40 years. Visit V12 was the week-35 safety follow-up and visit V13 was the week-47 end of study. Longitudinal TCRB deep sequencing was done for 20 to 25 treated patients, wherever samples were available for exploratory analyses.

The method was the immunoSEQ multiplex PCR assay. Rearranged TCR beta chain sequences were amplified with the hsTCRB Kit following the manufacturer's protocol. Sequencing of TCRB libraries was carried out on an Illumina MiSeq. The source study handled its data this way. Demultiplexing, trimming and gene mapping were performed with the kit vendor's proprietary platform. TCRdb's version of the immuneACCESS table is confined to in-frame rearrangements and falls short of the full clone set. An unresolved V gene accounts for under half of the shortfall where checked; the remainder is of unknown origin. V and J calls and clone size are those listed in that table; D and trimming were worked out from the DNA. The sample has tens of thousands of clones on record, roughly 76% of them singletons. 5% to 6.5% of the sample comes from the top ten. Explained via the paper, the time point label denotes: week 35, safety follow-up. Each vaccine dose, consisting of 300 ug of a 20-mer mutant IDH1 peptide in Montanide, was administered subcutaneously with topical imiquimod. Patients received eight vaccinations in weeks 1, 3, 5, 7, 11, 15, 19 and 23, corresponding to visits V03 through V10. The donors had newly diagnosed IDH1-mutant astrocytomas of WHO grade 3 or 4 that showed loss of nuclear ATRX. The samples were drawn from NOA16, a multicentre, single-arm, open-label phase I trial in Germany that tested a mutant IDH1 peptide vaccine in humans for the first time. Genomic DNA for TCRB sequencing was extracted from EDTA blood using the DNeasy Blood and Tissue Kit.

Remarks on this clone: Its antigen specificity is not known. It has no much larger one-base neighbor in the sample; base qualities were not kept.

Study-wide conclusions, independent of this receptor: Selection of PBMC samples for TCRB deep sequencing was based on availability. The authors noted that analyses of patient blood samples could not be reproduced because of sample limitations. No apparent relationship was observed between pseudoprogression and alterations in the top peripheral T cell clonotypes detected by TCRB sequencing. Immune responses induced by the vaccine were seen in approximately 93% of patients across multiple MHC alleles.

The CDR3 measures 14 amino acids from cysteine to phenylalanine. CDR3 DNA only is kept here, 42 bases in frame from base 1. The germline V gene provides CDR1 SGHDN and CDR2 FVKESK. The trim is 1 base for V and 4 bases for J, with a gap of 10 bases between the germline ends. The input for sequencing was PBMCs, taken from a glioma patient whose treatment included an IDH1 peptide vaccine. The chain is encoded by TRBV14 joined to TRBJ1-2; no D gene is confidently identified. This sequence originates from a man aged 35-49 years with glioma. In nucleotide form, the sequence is TGTGCCAGCAGCCAAGGTACCTGGGGCTATGGCTACACCTTC. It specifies CASSQGTWGYGYTF.